Sequencing of this T cell receptor (beta chain) was carried out in a study of Ad26.COV2.S vaccination and SARS-CoV-2 variants. A word on this clone: A junction end diverges from the germline sequence, so it may reflect a read error. The sample carries other DNA sequences with the same CDR3.

The repertoire was sequenced with immunoSEQ multiplex PCR; TCRdb's copy has only in-frame clones and lacks some. The sample gives around 370,000 clones, 90% to 95% of which show up once; roughly 3.9% is in the top ten. The origin of this receptor is a human donor who had recovered from COVID-19. This specimen was peripheral blood, taken after recovery from COVID-19.

The CDR3 sequence is CASSFGTGELFF. CDR3 coding DNA: TGTGCCAGCAGCTTCGGCACCGGGGAACTGTTTTTT. The chain links TRBV11-3 to TRBJ2-2; maybe TRBD2 (5 bases). Germline CDR1 is SGHNT and CDR2 is YENEEA. There are 12 residues in the CDR3.